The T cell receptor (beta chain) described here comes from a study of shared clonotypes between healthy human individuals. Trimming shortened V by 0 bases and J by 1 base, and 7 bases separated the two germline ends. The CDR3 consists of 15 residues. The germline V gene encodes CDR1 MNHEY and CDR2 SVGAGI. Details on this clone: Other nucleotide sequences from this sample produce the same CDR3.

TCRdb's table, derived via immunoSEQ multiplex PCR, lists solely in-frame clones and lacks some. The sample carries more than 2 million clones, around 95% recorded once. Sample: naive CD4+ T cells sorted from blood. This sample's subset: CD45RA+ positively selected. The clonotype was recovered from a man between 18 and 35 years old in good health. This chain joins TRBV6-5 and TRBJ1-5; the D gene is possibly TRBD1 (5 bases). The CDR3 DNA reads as TGTGCCAGCAGTTACTCGGGGGGAAGCAATCAGCCCCAGCATTTT. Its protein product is CASSYSGGSNQPQHF.